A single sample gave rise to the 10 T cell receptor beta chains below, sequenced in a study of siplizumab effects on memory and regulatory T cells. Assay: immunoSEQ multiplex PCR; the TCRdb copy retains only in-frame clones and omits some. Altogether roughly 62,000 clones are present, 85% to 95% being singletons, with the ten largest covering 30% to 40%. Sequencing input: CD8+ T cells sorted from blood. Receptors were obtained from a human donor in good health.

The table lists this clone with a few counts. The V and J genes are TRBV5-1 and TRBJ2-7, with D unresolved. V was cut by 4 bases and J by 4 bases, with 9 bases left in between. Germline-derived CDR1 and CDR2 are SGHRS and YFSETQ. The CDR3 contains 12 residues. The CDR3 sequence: CASSVTPYEQYF. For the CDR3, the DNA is TGCGCCAGCAGCGTGACGCCATACGAGCAGTACTTC. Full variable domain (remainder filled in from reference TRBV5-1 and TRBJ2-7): KAGVTQTPRYLIKTRGQQVTLSCSPISGHRSVSWYQQTPGQGLQFLFEYFSETQRNKGNFPGRFSGRQFSNSRSEMNVSTLELGDSALYLCASSVTPYEQYFGPGTRLTVT.

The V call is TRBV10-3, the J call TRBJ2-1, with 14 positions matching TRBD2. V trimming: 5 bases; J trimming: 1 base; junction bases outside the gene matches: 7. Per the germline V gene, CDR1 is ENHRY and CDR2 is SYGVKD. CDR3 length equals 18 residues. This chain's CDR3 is CAISTTSGRARSYNEQFF. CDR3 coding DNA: TGTGCCATCAGTACGACTAGCGGGAGGGCCCGGTCCTACAATGAGCAGTTCTTC.

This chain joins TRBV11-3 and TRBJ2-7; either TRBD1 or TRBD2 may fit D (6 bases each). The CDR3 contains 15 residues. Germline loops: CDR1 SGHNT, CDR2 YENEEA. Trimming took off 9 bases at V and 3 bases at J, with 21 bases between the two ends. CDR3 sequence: CARNPSTSRGYEQYF. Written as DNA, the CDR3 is TGTGCCAGAAATCCTTCTACTAGCAGGGGCTACGAGCAGTACTTC.

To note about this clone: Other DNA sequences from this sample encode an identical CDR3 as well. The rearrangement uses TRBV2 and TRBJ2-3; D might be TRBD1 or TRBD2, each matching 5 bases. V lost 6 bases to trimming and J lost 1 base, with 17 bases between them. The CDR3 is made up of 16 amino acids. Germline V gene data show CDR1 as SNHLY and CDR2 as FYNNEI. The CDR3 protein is CASRIEGGGGTDTQYF. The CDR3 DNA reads TGTGCCAGCAGGATAGAGGGTGGGGGAGGCACAGATACGCAGTATTTT.

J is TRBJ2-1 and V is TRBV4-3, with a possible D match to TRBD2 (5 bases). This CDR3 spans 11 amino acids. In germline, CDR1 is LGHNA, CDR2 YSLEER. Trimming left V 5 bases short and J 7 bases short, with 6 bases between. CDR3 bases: TGCGCCAGCAGCAGGGAGAATGAGCAGTTCTTC. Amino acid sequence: CASSRENEQFF.

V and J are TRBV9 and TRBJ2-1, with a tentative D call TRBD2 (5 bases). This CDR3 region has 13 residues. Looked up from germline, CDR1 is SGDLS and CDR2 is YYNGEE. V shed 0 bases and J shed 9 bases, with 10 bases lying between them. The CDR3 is CASSVEEDGEQFF. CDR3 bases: TGTGCCAGCAGCGTAGAGGAGGACGGTGAGCAGTTCTTC.

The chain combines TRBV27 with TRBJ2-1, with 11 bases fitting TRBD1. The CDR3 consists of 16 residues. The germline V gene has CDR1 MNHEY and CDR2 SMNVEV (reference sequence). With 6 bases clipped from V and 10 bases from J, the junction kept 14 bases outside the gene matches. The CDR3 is CASRLEPGTGGREQFF. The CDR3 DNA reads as TGTGCCAGCAGACTAGAACCCGGGACAGGGGGTAGGGAGCAGTTCTTC.

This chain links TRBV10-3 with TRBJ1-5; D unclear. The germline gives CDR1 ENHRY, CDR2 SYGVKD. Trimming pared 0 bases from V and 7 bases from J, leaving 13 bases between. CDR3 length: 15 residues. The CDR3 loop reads CAISESVGLRQPQHF. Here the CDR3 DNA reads TGTGCCATCAGTGAGTCGGTAGGGTTGAGACAGCCCCAGCATTTT.

CDR3 sequence (DNA): TGTGCCAGCAGCTACTTAGCGGTCTCACCGGTCGAGCAGTACTTC. Translated: CASSYLAVSPVEQYF. The chain recombines TRBV5-8 with TRBJ2-7, with a weak D call TRBD2 (6 bases). Looked up from germline, CDR1 is SGHTS and CDR2 is YDEGEE. V lost 3 bases, J lost 6 bases, and 19 bases lay in between. The CDR3 runs to 15 residues.

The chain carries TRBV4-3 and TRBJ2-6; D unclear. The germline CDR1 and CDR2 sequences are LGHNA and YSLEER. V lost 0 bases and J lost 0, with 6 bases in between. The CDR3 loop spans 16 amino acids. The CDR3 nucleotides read TGCGCCAGCAGCCAAGACGCCGACTCTGGGGCCAACGTCCTGACTTTC. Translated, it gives CASSQDADSGANVLTF.